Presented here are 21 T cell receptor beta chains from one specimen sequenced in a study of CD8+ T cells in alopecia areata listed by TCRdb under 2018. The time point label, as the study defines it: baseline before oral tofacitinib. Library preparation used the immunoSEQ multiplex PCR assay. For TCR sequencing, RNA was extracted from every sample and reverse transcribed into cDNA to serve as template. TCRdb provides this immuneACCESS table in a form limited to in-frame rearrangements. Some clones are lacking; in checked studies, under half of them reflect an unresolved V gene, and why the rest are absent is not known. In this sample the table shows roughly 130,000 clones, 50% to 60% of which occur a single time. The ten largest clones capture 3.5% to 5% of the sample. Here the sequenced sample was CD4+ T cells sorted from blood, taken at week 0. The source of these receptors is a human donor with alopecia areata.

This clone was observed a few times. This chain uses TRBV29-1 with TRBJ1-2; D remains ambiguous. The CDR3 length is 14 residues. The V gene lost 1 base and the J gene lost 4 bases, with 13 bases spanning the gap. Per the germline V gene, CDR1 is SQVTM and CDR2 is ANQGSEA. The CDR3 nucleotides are TGCAGCGTTGAAGGACCTGGGTCCCCCTATGGCTACACCTTC. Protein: CSVEGPGSPYGYTF.

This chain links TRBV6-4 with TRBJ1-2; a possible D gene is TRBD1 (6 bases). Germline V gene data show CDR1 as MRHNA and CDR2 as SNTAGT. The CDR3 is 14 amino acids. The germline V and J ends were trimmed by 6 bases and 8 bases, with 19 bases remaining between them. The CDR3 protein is CASRPAGQLLGYTF. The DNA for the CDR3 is TGTGCCAGCAGACCCGCTGGACAGCTCTTGGGCTACACCTTC.

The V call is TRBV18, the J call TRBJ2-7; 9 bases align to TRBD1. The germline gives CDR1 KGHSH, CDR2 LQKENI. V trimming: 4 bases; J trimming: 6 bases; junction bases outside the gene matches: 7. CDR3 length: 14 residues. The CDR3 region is CASSQDRGPLEQYF. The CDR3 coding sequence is TGTGCCAGCTCACAGGACAGGGGCCCCCTCGAGCAGTACTTC. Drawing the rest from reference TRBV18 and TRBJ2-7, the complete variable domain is NAGVMQNPRHLVRRRGQEARLRCSPMKGHSHVYWYRQLPEEGLKFMVYLQKENIIDESGMPKERFSAEFPKEGPSILRIQQVVRGDSAAYFCASSQDRGPLEQYFGPGTRLTVT.

The chain's CDR3 is CAWRGTGAVGEQYF. DNA of the CDR3: TGTGCCTGGAGAGGGACGGGAGCCGTCGGGGAGCAGTACTTC. The chain employs TRBV30 and TRBJ2-5; tentative D call: TRBD2 (6 bases). This CDR3 contains 14 residues. V was clipped by 3 bases and J by 11 bases, with 22 bases between them. Germline V gene data show CDR1 as GTSNPN and CDR2 as SVGIG (reference sequence).

CDR3 sequence reads: CASSQVTRPSTDTQYF. For the CDR3, the DNA is TGTGCCAGCAGCCAAGTAACTCGACCTAGCACAGATACGCAGTATTTT. The chain has TRBV4-2 and TRBJ2-3; no definite D call. Germline loops: CDR1 LGHNA, CDR2 YNFKEQ. This CDR3 comprises 16 residues. V dropped 1 base and J dropped 0 bases, with 11 bases sitting between them.

The CDR3 DNA reads TGCGCCAGCAGCTTGGCCATTAGCGGAACCTACGAGCAGTACTTC. It codes for CASSLAISGTYEQYF. The chain has TRBV5-1 and TRBJ2-7; D perhaps matches TRBD2 (6 bases). The CDR3 loop spans 15 amino acids. In germline, CDR1 is SGHRS, CDR2 YFSETQ. The ends were cut back, 0 bases at V and 2 bases at J, with 12 bases in the middle.

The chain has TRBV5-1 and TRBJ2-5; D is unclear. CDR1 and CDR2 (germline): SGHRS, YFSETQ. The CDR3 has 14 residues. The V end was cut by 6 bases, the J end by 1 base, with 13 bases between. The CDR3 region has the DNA TGCGCCAGCAAGGTGGGCAGCGTCCAAGAGACCCAGTACTTC. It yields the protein CASKVGSVQETQYF.

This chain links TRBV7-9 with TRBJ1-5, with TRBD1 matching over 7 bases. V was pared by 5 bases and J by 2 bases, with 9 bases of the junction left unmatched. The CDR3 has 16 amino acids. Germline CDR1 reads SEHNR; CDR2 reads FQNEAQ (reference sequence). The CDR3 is CASSPRGGGGNQPQHF. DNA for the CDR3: TGTGCCAGCAGCCCCAGAGGGGGCGGCGGCAATCAGCCCCAGCATTTT.

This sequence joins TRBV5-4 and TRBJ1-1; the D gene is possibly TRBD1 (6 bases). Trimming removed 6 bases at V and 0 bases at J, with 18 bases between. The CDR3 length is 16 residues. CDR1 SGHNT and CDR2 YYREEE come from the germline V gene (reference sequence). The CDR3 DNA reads TGTGCCAGCAAAATCGGGGGGCCCTCTGTGAACACTGAAGCTTTCTTT. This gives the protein CASKIGGPSVNTEAFF.

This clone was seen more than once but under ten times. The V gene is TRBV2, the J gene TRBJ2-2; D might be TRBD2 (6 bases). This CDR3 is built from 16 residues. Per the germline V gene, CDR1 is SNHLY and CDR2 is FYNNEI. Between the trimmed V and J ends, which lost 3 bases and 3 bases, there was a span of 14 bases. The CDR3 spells CASSDGWGVDTGELFF. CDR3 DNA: TGTGCCAGCAGTGACGGTTGGGGGGTAGACACCGGGGAGCTGTTTTTT. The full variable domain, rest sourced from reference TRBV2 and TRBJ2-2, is EPEVTQTPSHQVTQMGQEVILRCVPISNHLYFYWYRQILGQKVEFLVSFYNNEISEKSEIFDDQFSVERPDGSNFTLKIRSTKLEDSAMYFCASSDGWGVDTGELFFGEGSRLTVL.

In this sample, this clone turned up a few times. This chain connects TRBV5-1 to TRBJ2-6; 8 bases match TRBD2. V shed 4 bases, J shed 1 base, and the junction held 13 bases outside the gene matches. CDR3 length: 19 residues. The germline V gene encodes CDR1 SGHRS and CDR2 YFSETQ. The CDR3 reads CASSRGAGGPTSGANVLTF. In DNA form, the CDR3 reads TGCGCCAGCAGCCGCGGGGCGGGAGGCCCAACATCTGGGGCCAACGTCCTGACTTTC. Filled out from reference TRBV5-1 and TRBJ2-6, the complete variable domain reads KAGVTQTPRYLIKTRGQQVTLSCSPISGHRSVSWYQQTPGQGLQFLFEYFSETQRNKGNFPGRFSGRQFSNSRSEMNVSTLELGDSALYLCASSRGAGGPTSGANVLTFGAGSRLTVL.

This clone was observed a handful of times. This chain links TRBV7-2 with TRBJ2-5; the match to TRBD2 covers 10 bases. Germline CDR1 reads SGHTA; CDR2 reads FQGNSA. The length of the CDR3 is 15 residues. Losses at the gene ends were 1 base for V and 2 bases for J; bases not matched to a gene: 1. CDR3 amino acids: CASSLELAGQETQYF. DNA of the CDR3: TGTGCCAGCAGCTTAGAACTAGCGGGACAAGAGACCCAGTACTTC. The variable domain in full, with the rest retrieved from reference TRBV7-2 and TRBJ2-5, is GAGVSQSPSNKVTEKGKDVELRCDPISGHTALYWYRQSLGQGLEFLIYFQGNSAPDKSGLPSDRFSAERTGGSVSTLTIQRTQQEDSAVYLCASSLELAGQETQYFGPGTRLLVL.

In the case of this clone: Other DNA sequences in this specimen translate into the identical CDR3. The CDR3 region has the DNA TGTGCCAGCAGCTTAGACAGGGGTCAAGAGACCCAGTACTTC. Translating it yields CASSLDRGQETQYF. This rearrangement joins TRBV7-2 to TRBJ2-5; 7 positions match TRBD1. The CDR3 has 14 amino acids. The V and J ends lost 1 base and 2 bases, in that order; junction bases with no gene match: 1. The V gene's germline CDR1 is SGHTA and CDR2 FQGNSA.

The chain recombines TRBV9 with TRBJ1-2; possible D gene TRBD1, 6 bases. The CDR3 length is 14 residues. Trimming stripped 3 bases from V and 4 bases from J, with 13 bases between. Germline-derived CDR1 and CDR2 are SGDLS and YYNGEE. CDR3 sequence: CASSAQGIPYGYTF. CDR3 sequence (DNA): TGTGCCAGCAGCGCACAGGGCATCCCCTATGGCTACACCTTC. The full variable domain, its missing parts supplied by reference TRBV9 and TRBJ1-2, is DSGVTQTPKHLITATGQRVTLRCSPRSGDLSVYWYQQSLDQGLQFLIQYYNGEERAKGNILERFSAQQFPDLHSELNLSSLELGDSALYFCASSAQGIPYGYTFGSGTRLTVV.

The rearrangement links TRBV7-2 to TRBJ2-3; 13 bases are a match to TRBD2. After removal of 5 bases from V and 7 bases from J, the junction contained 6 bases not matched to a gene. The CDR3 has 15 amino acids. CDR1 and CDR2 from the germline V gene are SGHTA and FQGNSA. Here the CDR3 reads CASSELAGGPNTQYF. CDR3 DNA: TGTGCCAGCAGCGAACTAGCGGGAGGGCCAAATACGCAGTATTTT.

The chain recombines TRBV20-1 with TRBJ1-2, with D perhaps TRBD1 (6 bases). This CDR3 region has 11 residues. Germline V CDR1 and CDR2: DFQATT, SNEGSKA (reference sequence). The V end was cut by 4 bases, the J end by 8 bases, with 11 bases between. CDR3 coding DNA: TGCAGTGCTACCACAGGGTCCGGCTACACCTTC. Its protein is CSATTGSGYTF.

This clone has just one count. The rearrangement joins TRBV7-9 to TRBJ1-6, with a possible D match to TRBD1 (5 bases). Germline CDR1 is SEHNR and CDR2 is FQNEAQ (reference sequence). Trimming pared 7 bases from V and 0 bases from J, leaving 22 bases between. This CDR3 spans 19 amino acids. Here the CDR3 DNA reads TGTGCCAGCAACCTAGTGGGGCAGACCTCGAGCTCCTATAATTCACCCCTCCACTTT. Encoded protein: CASNLVGQTSSSYNSPLHF.

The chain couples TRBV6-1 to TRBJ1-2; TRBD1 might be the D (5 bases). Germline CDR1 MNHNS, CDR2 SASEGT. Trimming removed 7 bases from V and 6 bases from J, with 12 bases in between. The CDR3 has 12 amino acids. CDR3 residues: CASTLRGNGYTF. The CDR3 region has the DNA TGTGCCAGCACTTTGAGGGGAAATGGCTACACCTTC.

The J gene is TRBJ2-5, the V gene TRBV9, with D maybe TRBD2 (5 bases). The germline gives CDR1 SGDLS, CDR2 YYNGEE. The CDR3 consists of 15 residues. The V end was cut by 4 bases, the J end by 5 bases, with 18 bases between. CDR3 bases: TGTGCCAGCAGCTCCGGACTGACTATAGGGGAGACCCAGTACTTC. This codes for CASSSGLTIGETQYF.

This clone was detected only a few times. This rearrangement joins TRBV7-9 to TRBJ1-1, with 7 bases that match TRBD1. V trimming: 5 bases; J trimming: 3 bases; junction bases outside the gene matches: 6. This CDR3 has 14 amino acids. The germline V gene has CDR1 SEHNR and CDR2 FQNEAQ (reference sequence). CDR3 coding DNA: TGTGCCAGCAGCCTGACAGGGCGGGACACTGAAGCTTTCTTT. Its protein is CASSLTGRDTEAFF.

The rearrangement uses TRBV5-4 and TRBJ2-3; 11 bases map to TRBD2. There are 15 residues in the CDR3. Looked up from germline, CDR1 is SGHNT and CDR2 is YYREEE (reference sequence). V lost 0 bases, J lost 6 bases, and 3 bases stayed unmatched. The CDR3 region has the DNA TGTGCCAGCAGCTTGGTCCTAGCGGGAGGCGATACGCAGTATTTT. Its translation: CASSLVLAGGDTQYF.